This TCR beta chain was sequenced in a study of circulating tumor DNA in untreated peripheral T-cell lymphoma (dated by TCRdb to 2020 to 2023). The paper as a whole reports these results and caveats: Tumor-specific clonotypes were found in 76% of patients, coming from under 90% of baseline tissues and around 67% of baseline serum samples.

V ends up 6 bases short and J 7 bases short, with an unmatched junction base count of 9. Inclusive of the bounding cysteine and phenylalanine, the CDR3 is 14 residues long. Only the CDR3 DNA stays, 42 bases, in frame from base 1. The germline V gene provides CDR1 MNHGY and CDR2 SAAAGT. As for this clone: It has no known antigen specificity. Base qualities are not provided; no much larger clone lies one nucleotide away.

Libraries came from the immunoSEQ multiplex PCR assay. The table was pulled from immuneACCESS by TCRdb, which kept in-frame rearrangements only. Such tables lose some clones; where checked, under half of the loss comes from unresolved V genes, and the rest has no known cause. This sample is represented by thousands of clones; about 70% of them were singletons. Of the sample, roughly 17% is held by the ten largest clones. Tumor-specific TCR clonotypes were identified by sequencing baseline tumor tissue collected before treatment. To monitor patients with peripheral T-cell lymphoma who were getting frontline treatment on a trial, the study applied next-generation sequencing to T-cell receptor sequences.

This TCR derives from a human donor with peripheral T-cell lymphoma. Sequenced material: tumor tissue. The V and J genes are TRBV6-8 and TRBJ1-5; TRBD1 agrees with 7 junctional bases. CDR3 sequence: CASSPTGMGQPQHF. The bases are TGTGCCAGCAGCCCGACAGGGATGGGGCAGCCCCAGCATTTT.